This TCR beta chain came from a study of T cell responses to AZD1222 COVID-19 vaccine. Findings and limits, study-wide: The breadth and depth of Spike-specific TCRs increased once two AZD1222 doses had been given. At baseline, just a handful of AZD1222 recipients tested seropositive. Females outnumbered males among donors, who were mostly white British; clonal diversity was possibly underestimated. Unmutated variant regions are reportedly the target of nearly half of TCRs that are spike-specific.

Method: immunoSEQ multiplex PCR; TCRdb's copy keeps in-frame clones and lacks some. The table has some 120,000 clones, 85% to 95% seen once. Comment on this clone: Its specificity is unknown.

Germline V gives CDR1 LGHNA, CDR2 YNFKEQ. This CDR3 has 17 amino acids. J lost 0 bases, V lost 3 bases, and 3 bases had no gene match. The TCR originated in an adult who received the AZD1222 COVID-19 vaccine. The sample in question was peripheral blood, obtained 28 days after the second AZD1222 dose. The chain combines TRBV4-2 with TRBJ2-1; 12 bases match TRBD2. The DNA for the CDR3 is TGTGCCAGCAGCCAGCGGACTAGCGGGATCTCCTACAATGAGCAGTTCTTC. Its protein is CASSQRTSGISYNEQFF.